A single T cell receptor (beta chain) is shown here with its context. This specimen belongs to a study of blood T cell repertoires in COVID-19. The CDR3 totals 14 residues. The germline gives CDR1 MDHEN, CDR2 SYDVKM. Trimming took 5 bases from V and 6 from J, leaving 14 bases between them. Original data processing: Researchers report that nucleated cell counts were estimated from reference gene primer amplification. The assay was immunoSEQ multiplex PCR, and TCRdb's table has in-frame clones only and misses some. From that table come the V and J calls and clone size; the DNA was used to work out D and trimming. The data show some 94,000 clones, 87% seen once.

The specimen was peripheral blood. The chain joins TRBV28 to TRBJ1-5; D may be TRBD1 (5 bases). The receptor was derived from a human donor in a cohort sampled during active COVID-19. CDR3 residues: CASSLQVRAQPQHF. CDR3 DNA sequence: TGTGCCAGCAGTCTTCAGGTCAGGGCTCAGCCCCAGCATTTT.